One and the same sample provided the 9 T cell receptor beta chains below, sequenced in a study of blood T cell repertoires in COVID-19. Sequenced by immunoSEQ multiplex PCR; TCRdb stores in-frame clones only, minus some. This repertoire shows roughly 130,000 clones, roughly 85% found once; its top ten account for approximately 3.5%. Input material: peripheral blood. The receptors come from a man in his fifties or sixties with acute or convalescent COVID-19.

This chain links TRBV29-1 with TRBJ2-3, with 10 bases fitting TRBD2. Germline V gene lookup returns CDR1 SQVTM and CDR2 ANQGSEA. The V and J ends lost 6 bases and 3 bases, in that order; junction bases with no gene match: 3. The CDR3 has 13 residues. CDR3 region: CSVPSGRTDTQYF. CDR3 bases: TGCAGCGTACCTAGCGGGAGAACAGATACGCAGTATTTT.

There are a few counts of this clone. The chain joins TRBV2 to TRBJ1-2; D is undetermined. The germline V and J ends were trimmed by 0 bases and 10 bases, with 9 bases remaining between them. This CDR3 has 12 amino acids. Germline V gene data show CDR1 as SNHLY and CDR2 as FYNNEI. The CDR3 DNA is TGTGCCAGCAGTGAAGCACCGGGAACCTACACCTTC. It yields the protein CASSEAPGTYTF. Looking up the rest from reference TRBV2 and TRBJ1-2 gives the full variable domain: EPEVTQTPSHQVTQMGQEVILRCVPISNHLYFYWYRQILGQKVEFLVSFYNNEISEKSEIFDDQFSVERPDGSNFTLKIRSTKLEDSAMYFCASSEAPGTYTFGSGTRLTVV.

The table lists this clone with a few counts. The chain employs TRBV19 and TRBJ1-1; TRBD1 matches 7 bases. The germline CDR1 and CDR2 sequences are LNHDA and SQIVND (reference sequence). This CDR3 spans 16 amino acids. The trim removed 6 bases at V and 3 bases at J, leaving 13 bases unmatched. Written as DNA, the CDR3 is TGTGCCAGTAGATGGGCAGGGGGGCCGGGGGACACTGAAGCTTTCTTT. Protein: CASRWAGGPGDTEAFF.

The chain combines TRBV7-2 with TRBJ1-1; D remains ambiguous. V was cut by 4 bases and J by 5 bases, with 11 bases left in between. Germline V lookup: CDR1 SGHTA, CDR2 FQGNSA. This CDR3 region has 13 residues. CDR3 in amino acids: CASSSQATTEAFF. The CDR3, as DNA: TGTGCCAGCAGCTCTCAGGCCACAACTGAAGCTTTCTTT.

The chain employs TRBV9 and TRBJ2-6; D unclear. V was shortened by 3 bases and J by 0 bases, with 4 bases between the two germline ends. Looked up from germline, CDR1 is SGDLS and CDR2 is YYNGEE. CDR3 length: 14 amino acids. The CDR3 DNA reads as TGTGCCAGCAGCGAACTCTCTGGGGCCAACGTCCTGACTTTC. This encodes CASSELSGANVLTF.

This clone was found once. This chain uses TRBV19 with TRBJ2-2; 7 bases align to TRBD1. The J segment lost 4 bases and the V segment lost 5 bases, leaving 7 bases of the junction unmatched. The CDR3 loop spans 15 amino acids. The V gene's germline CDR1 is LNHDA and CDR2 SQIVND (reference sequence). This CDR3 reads CASSSTGSFTGELFF. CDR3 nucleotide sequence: TGTGCCAGTAGTTCGACAGGGTCGTTCACCGGGGAGCTGTTTTTT.

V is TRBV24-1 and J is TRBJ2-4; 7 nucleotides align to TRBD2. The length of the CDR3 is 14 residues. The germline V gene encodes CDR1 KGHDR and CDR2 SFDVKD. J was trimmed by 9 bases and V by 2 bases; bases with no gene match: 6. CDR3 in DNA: TGTGCCACCAGTGATTCCGGAGGGAGGGGCATTCAGTACTTC. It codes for CATSDSGGRGIQYF.

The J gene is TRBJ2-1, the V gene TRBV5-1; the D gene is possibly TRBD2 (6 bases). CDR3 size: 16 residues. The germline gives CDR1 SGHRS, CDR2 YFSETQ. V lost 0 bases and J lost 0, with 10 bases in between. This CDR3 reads CASSLGGGNSYNEQFF. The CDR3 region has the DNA TGCGCCAGCAGCTTGGGTGGCGGGAACTCCTACAATGAGCAGTTCTTC.

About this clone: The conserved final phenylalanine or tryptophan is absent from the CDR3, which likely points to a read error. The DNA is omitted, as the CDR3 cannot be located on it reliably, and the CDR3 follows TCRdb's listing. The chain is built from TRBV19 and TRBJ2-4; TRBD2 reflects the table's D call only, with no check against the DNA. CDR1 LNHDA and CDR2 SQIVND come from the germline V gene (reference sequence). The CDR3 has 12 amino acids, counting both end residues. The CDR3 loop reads CASSKTSGRGAV.